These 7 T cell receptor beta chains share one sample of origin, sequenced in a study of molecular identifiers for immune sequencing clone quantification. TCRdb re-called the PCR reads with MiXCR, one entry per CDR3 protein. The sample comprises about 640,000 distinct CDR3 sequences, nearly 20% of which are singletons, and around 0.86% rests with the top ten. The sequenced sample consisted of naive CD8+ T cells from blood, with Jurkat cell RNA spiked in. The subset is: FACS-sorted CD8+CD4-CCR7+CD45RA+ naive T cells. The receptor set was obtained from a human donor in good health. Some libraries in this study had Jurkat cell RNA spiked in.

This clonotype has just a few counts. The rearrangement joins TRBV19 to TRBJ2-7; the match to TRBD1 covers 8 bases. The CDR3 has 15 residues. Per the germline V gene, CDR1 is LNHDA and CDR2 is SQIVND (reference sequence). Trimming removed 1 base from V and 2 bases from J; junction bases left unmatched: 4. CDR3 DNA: TGTGCCAGTAGTATAGCAGGGGGCCAAACCTACGAGCAGTACTTC. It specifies CASSIAGGQTYEQYF.

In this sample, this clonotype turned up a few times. CDR3 nucleotide sequence: TGTGCCAGCAGCCTCGGGACTAGCGGGAGTAGTAGGAATGAGCAGTTCTTC. Protein sequence: CASSLGTSGSSRNEQFF. The rearrangement joins TRBV13 to TRBJ2-1; 14 bases line up with TRBD2. The germline V gene encodes CDR1 PRHDT and CDR2 FYEKMQ (reference sequence). The trim removed 5 bases at V and 7 bases at J, leaving 10 bases unmatched. This CDR3 is built from 17 residues.

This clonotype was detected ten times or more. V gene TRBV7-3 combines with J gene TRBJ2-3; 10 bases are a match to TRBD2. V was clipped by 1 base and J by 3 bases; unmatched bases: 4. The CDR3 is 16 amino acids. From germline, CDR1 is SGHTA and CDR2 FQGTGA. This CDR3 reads CASSLIAGGLTDTQYF. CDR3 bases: TGTGCCAGCAGCTTAATAGCGGGAGGTTTAACAGATACGCAGTATTTT.

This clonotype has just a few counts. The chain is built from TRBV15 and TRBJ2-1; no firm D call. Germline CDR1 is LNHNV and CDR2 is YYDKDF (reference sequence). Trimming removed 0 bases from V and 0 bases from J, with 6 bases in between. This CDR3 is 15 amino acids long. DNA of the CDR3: TGTGCCACCAGCAGAGATTTGTACTCCTACAATGAGCAGTTCTTC. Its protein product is CATSRDLYSYNEQFF.

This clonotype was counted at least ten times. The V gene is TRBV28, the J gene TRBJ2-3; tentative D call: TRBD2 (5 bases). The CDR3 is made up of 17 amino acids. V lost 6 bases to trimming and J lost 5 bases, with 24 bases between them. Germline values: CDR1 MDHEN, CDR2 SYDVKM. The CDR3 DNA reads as TGTGCCAGCAGCCAAAGACTAAGTGTATTCGGTGTAGATACGCAGTATTTT. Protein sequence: CASSQRLSVFGVDTQYF.

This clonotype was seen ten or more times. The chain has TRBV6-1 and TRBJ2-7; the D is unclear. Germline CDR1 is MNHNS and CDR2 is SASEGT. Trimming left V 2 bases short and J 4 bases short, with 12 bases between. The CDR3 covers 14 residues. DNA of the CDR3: TGTGCCAGCAGTGAAATCCGCAATGGGTACGAGCAGTACTTC. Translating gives CASSEIRNGYEQYF.

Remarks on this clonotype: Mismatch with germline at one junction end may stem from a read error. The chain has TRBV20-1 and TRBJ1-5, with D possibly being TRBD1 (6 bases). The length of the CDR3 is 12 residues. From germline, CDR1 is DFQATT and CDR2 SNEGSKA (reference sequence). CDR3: CSADWIGQLQHF. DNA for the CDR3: TGCAGTGCTGACTGGATCGGACAGCTCCAGCATTTT.